The TCR beta chain under discussion was sequenced for a study of control samples from healthy donors and cancer patients. Sequencing used immunoSEQ multiplex PCR; TCRdb keeps in-frame clones, though not all of them. Among about 83,000 clones listed, roughly 89% were seen once. With 1 base removed from V and 8 bases from J, the gap between germline ends came to 11 bases. From germline, CDR1 is LGHDT and CDR2 YNNKEL (reference sequence). The CDR3 is 13 amino acids. Sequenced: blood. This sequence joins TRBV3-1 (or the pseudogene TRBV3-2) and TRBJ1-2; no definite D call. The TCR comes from a man aged 45-65 years in good health. CDR3 protein: CASSQAQGLGYTF. The CDR3, as DNA: TGTGCCAGCAGCCAAGCTCAAGGTCTCGGCTACACCTTC.